A single sample gave rise to the 20 T cell receptor beta chains below, sequenced in a study of T cell responses to AZD1222 COVID-19 vaccine. Clones were sequenced by immunoSEQ multiplex PCR, and TCRdb holds only the in-frame ones, with some missing. The sample consists of 190,000 or so clones, about 93% of them appearing once. Specimen: peripheral blood, collected 28 days after the second AZD1222 dose. The receptor source for this set is an adult who received the AZD1222 COVID-19 vaccine.

The chain joins TRBV7-2 to TRBJ2-2; TRBD2 matches at 15 bases. Germline V gene sequence: CDR1 SGHTA, CDR2 FQGNSA. The CDR3 contains 18 residues. J lost 3 bases, V lost 5 bases, and 7 bases had no gene match. CDR3 nucleotide sequence: TGTGCCAGCAGCCGTCAAGGGACTAGCGGGGGGTACACCGGGGAGCTGTTTTTT. Its translation is CASSRQGTSGGYTGELFF.

The CDR3 bases are TGTGCCAGCAGGGCCAGACAGGGGGACTACGAGCAGTACTTC. Residues: CASRARQGDYEQYF. The chain has TRBV27 and TRBJ2-7; 9 bases align to TRBD1. The germline V gene encodes CDR1 MNHEY and CDR2 SMNVEV (reference sequence). The CDR3 consists of 14 residues. V shed 6 bases, J shed 3 bases, and the junction held 6 bases outside the gene matches.

This chain links TRBV5-1 with TRBJ1-1, with 7 bases that match TRBD1. The V segment lost 4 bases and the J segment 0 bases; nucleotides outside the gene matches: 6. Germline V gene sequence: CDR1 SGHRS, CDR2 YFSETQ. There are 15 residues in the CDR3. CDR3 sequence (DNA): TGCGCCAGCAGCGTGGGGGGGACAGTGAACACTGAAGCTTTCTTT. Translation gives CASSVGGTVNTEAFF.

The chain uses TRBV10-3 and TRBJ2-7; 9 bases agree with TRBD2. CDR3 length equals 15 residues. V was pared by 2 bases and J by 4 bases, with 6 bases of the junction left unmatched. The germline V gene has CDR1 ENHRY and CDR2 SYGVKD. CDR3 sequence: CAISEGAGGRYEQYF. The CDR3 DNA follows: TGTGCCATCAGTGAGGGCGCGGGGGGGCGGTACGAGCAGTACTTC.

V and J are TRBV9 and TRBJ1-3, with D uncertain. CDR3 length equals 13 residues. Between the trimmed V and J ends, which lost 4 bases and 0 bases, there was a span of 5 bases. Germline CDR1 and CDR2: SGDLS and YYNGEE. The CDR3 DNA follows: TGTGCCAGCAGCCCAGACTCTGGAAACACCATATATTTT. Its protein is CASSPDSGNTIYF.

The V call is TRBV9, the J call TRBJ1-1; perhaps TRBD1 as D (5 bases). There are 12 residues in the CDR3. With 5 bases removed from V and 4 bases from J, the gap between germline ends came to 9 bases. Germline V CDR1 and CDR2: SGDLS, YYNGEE. The DNA for the CDR3 is TGTGCCAGCAGTGACGGGGGCACTGAAGCTTTCTTT. As protein: CASSDGGTEAFF.

The chain links TRBV6-1 to TRBJ1-6; D not resolved. Looked up from germline, CDR1 is MNHNS and CDR2 is SASEGT. The CDR3 is 17 residues long. With 0 bases removed from V and 1 base from J, the gap between germline ends came to 10 bases. CDR3 protein: CASSEALPTSYNSPLHF. The CDR3 DNA reads TGTGCCAGCAGTGAAGCTCTCCCGACTTCCTATAATTCACCCCTCCACTTT.

J is TRBJ1-1 and V is TRBV18; a weak D match, TRBD1 (5 bases). Germline values: CDR1 KGHSH, CDR2 LQKENI. The ends were cut back, 3 bases at V and 10 bases at J, with 12 bases in the middle. The CDR3 runs to 12 residues. CDR3 residues: CASSPVQARAFF. The CDR3 DNA reads as TGTGCCAGCTCACCCGTACAGGCTAGAGCTTTCTTT. Based on the CDR3 plus reference TRBV18 and TRBJ1-1, the full variable domain is NAGVMQNPRHLVRRRGQEARLRCSPMKGHSHVYWYRQLPEEGLKFMVYLQKENIIDESGMPKERFSAEFPKEGPSILRIQQVVRGDSAAYFCASSPVQARAFFGQGTRLTVV.

This clone was seen a single time. This rearrangement joins TRBV2 to TRBJ1-5; weak D call: TRBD1 (6 bases). This CDR3 has 15 residues. Germline-derived CDR1 and CDR2 are SNHLY and FYNNEI. V gave up 5 bases and J gave up 5 bases, with 16 bases separating them. The CDR3 is CASSLGAGWDQPQHF. Here the CDR3 DNA reads TGTGCCAGCAGTCTGGGGGCGGGGTGGGATCAGCCCCAGCATTTT.

This chain connects TRBV6-5 to TRBJ1-5; 7 bases are a match to TRBD1. Per the germline V gene, CDR1 is MNHEY and CDR2 is SVGAGI. Trimming at V came to 2 bases and at J to 6 bases, leaving 1 base not matched to a gene. The CDR3 loop spans 13 amino acids. The CDR3 loop is CASSYGDSQPQHF. As DNA, the CDR3 is TGTGCCAGCAGTTACGGGGACAGTCAGCCCCAGCATTTT.

The genes are TRBV6-5 and TRBJ1-1, with 7 bases fitting TRBD1. Germline CDR1 is MNHEY and CDR2 is SVGAGI. V lost 0 bases to trimming and J lost 1 base; unmatched junction nucleotides: 5. This CDR3 has 16 residues. CDR3: CASSYSSRGTNTEAFF. DNA of the CDR3: TGTGCCAGCAGTTACTCGTCCAGGGGGACGAACACTGAAGCTTTCTTT.

V is TRBV5-4 and J is TRBJ1-1, with D possibly being TRBD1 (5 bases). Trimming shortened V by 9 bases and J by 0 bases, and 15 bases separated the two germline ends. Germline V CDR1 and CDR2: SGHNT, YYREEE (reference sequence). CDR3 length equals 14 residues. CDR3 DNA: TGTGCCACGACGCGCAAGGGGATGAACACTGAAGCTTTCTTT. Its protein product is CATTRKGMNTEAFF.

V and J are TRBV5-5 and TRBJ1-1; D is perhaps TRBD1 (6 bases). This CDR3 region has 15 residues. Germline values: CDR1 SGHKS, CDR2 YYEKEE (reference sequence). Trimming removed 2 bases from V and 1 base from J, with 12 bases in between. The CDR3 spells CASSFWGGGNTEAFF. The CDR3 DNA reads TGTGCCAGCAGCTTTTGGGGAGGGGGGAACACTGAAGCTTTCTTT.

The chain employs TRBV12-3 or TRBV12-4 and TRBJ1-2; D uncertain. V was cut by 3 bases and J by 0 bases, with 5 bases left in between. There are 13 residues in the CDR3. The CDR3 bases are TGTGCCAGCAGTTTGGCAACTAACTATGGCTACACCTTC. Encoded protein: CASSLATNYGYTF.

J is TRBJ2-7 and V is TRBV27; the D gene is possibly TRBD1 (6 bases). V lost 7 bases to trimming and J lost 3 bases, with 19 bases between them. The germline V gene has CDR1 MNHEY and CDR2 SMNVEV (reference sequence). The length of the CDR3 is 15 residues. The CDR3 bases are TGTGCCAGCACGAAAAGCAGGGGCGTCTTCTACGAGCAGTACTTC. Translation gives CASTKSRGVFYEQYF.

V is TRBV28 and J is TRBJ1-6; a possible D gene is TRBD1 (6 bases). The germline gives CDR1 MDHEN, CDR2 SYDVKM. There are 13 residues in the CDR3. The V gene lost 5 bases and the J gene lost 7 bases, with 9 bases spanning the gap. The CDR3 coding sequence is TGTGCCAGCAGTACTCAGGGGAATTCACCCCTCCACTTT. Amino acids: CASSTQGNSPLHF.

V usage is TRBV5-1 and J usage is TRBJ1-1, with D perhaps TRBD1 (5 bases). This CDR3 is 17 amino acids long. Looked up from germline, CDR1 is SGHRS and CDR2 is YFSETQ. Trimming took off 1 base at V and 2 bases at J, with 18 bases between the two ends. CDR3 sequence: CASSLRGIQGGNTEAFF. The CDR3, as DNA: TGCGCCAGCAGCTTGCGAGGAATTCAGGGAGGTAACACTGAAGCTTTCTTT.

The V and J genes are TRBV5-5 and TRBJ1-5, with a tentative D call TRBD1 (5 bases). V lost 4 bases, J lost 0 bases, and 11 bases lay in between. CDR1 is SGHKS and CDR2 is YYEKEE in the germline V gene (reference sequence). CDR3 length: 15 residues. CDR3 DNA: TGTGCCAGCAGCCGGCTAAGGGGTAGCAATCAGCCCCAGCATTTT. Protein sequence: CASSRLRGSNQPQHF.

CDR3: CASSQEGASLYEQYF. The CDR3 region has the DNA TGTGCCAGCAGCCAAGAGGGGGCCTCCCTGTACGAGCAGTACTTC. This chain connects TRBV4-2 to TRBJ2-7, with a tentative D call TRBD1 (6 bases). Germline CDR1 and CDR2: LGHNA and YNFKEQ. Trimming shortened V by 0 bases and J by 4 bases, and 13 bases separated the two germline ends. The CDR3 length is 15 residues.

This chain connects TRBV2 to TRBJ2-7; D uncertain. V was shortened by 5 bases and J by 4 bases, with 12 bases between the two germline ends. Germline CDR1 SNHLY, CDR2 FYNNEI. This CDR3 contains 13 residues. The CDR3 DNA reads TGTGCCAGCAGTCCGGACCGAAGGTACGAGCAGTACTTC. Translated: CASSPDRRYEQYF.